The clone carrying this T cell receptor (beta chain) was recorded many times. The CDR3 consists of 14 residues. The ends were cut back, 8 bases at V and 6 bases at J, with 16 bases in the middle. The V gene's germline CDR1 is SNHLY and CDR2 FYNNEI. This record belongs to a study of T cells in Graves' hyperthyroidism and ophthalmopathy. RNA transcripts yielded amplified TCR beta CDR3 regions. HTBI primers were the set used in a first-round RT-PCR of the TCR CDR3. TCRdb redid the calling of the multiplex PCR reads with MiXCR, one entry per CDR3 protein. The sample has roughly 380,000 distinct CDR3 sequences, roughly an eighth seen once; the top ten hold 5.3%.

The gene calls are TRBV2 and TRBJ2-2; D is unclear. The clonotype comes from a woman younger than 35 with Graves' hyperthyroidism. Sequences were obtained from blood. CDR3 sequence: CASQKETHSGELFF. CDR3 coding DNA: TGTGCCAGCCAAAAAGAGACACATTCCGGGGAGCTGTTTTTT.